This record looks at one TCR beta chain sequence and its context. Its target is unknown. The study enrolled healthy HIV-negative adults without recent acute infections or vaccinations as donors. This CDR3 is built from 16 residues. The V gene lost 0 bases and the J gene lost 4 bases, with 17 bases spanning the gap. The V gene's germline CDR1 is SGHRS and CDR2 YFSETQ. This specimen belongs to a study of shared clonotypes between healthy human individuals. Notes on the study in general: Having only a few donors restricted how much genetic and exposure-history diversity was captured.

This table comes from immunoSEQ multiplex PCR, and its TCRdb copy is limited to in-frame clones, with some not included. The sample records some 530,000 clones, approximately 80% being singletons. The sample consisted of PBMCs. This chain joins TRBV5-1 and TRBJ2-7; possibly TRBD2 for D (6 bases). The TCR sequence derives from a woman in her thirties or forties in good health. Some clones in this sample may be carry-over from other donors' samples. The CDR3 DNA reads as TGCGCCAGCAGCTTGGAATTAGGGAGGCCCCCTTACGAGCAGTACTTC. Translation gives CASSLELGRPPYEQYF. The entire variable domain, with the rest obtained from reference TRBV5-1 and TRBJ2-7, is as follows: KAGVTQTPRYLIKTRGQQVTLSCSPISGHRSVSWYQQTPGQGLQFLFEYFSETQRNKGNFPGRFSGRQFSNSRSEMNVSTLELGDSALYLCASSLELGRPPYEQYFGPGTRLTVT.